Shown below are 12 T cell receptor beta chains from a single sample sequenced in a study of blood T cell repertoires in COVID-19. Repertoires were generated with immunoSEQ multiplex PCR, while TCRdb's copy carries only in-frame clones and drops some. The sample has about 350,000 clones, 87% seen once. The material sequenced was peripheral blood. These receptors originate from a woman between 45 and 60 years old with COVID-19, enrolled during active disease.

In this sample, this clone turned up once. This chain links TRBV4-3 with TRBJ1-2; the D is unclear. In germline, CDR1 is LGHNA, CDR2 YSLEER. Trimming pared 2 bases from V and 4 bases from J, leaving 23 bases between. CDR3 length equals 18 residues. CDR3 residues: CASSQSLSVRSSSYGYTF. The CDR3 DNA reads as TGCGCCAGCAGCCAAAGTTTATCGGTCAGGTCATCATCCTATGGCTACACCTTC.

This clone is a singleton in its sample. This chain links TRBV27 with TRBJ1-1; D is possibly TRBD1 (5 bases). Germline-derived CDR1 and CDR2 are MNHEY and SMNVEV (reference sequence). The CDR3 is 15 amino acids. The V gene lost 6 bases and the J gene lost 4 bases, with 18 bases spanning the gap. The CDR3 loop is CASSRGPTRGTEAFF. The CDR3 nucleotides read TGTGCCAGCAGCCGTGGTCCAACAAGGGGCACTGAAGCTTTCTTT.

The gene calls are TRBV7-2 and TRBJ2-6, with D possibly being TRBD1 (5 bases). Germline values: CDR1 SGHTA, CDR2 FQGNSA. V was shortened by 6 bases and J by 4 bases, with 22 bases between the two germline ends. The CDR3 runs to 18 residues. The CDR3 here is CASSSRWGRTSGANVLTF. The CDR3 DNA reads as TGTGCCAGCAGTTCGAGATGGGGCAGGACCTCCGGGGCCAACGTCCTGACTTTC.

The chain has TRBV29-1 and TRBJ1-2, with D unclear. Germline V CDR1 and CDR2: SQVTM, ANQGSEA. V lost 6 bases and J lost 1, with 6 bases in between. CDR3 size: 11 residues. CDR3 coding DNA: TGCAGCGTACAGAGTAACTATGGCTACACCTTC. As protein: CSVQSNYGYTF.

This clone was counted a few times. The CDR3 coding sequence is TGTGCCACCAGTGATCAGTTCGCGAACACCGGGGAGCTGTTTTTT. Translated: CATSDQFANTGELFF. The V gene is TRBV24-1, the J gene TRBJ2-2, with no clear D. V was cut by 3 bases and J by 0 bases, with 7 bases left in between. There are 15 residues in the CDR3. Germline V gives CDR1 KGHDR, CDR2 SFDVKD.

The rearrangement links TRBV10-3 to TRBJ1-2; 7 bases match TRBD1. This CDR3 region has 13 residues. Germline trimming cut 5 bases from V and 7 bases from J; bases unmatched to any gene: 7. Germline CDR1 ENHRY, CDR2 SYGVKD. The CDR3 bases are TGTGCCATCAGTACAGGGGAAGTAAGTGGCTACACCTTC. It is translated as CAISTGEVSGYTF.

J is TRBJ1-1 and V is TRBV19; 10 bases align to TRBD1. The CDR3 runs to 14 residues. The germline V gene encodes CDR1 LNHDA and CDR2 SQIVND (reference sequence). The trim removed 6 bases at V and 10 bases at J, leaving 11 bases unmatched. CDR3 nucleotide sequence: TGTGCCAGTAGCAGGGACAGGGGTGGTCGTGGAGCTTTCTTT. Residues: CASSRDRGGRGAFF.

This rearrangement joins TRBV7-6 to TRBJ2-3, with 8 bases matching TRBD2. After removal of 1 base from V and 1 base from J, the junction contained 7 bases not matched to a gene. In germline, CDR1 is SGHVS, CDR2 FNYEAQ. The CDR3 has 17 amino acids. CDR3 DNA sequence: TGTGCCAGCAGCTTAGTTCCCCTGACTAGCGGCACAGATACGCAGTATTTT. Encoded protein: CASSLVPLTSGTDTQYF.

The chain joins TRBV5-4 to TRBJ1-2; 8 nucleotides line up with TRBD1. CDR1 is SGHNT, CDR2 YYREEE, per germline (reference sequence). The trim removed 4 bases at V and 9 bases at J, leaving 8 bases unmatched. This CDR3 has 13 amino acids. The CDR3 here is CASSLTRGPSYTF. The CDR3 DNA is TGTGCCAGCAGCCTAACCAGGGGGCCCAGCTACACCTTC.

The V and J genes are TRBV28 and TRBJ1-5; TRBD1 is a possible D gene (5 bases). The CDR3 loop spans 13 amino acids. Germline V gene sequence: CDR1 MDHEN, CDR2 SYDVKM. Trimming removed 7 bases from V and 4 bases from J, with 11 bases in between. In nucleotides, the CDR3 is TGTGCCAGCACCGGACAACCAAATCAGCCCCAGCATTTT. This codes for CASTGQPNQPQHF.

The chain joins TRBV24-1 to TRBJ2-5, with a weak D call TRBD1 (6 bases). Germline V gene data show CDR1 as KGHDR and CDR2 as SFDVKD. V gave up 3 bases and J gave up 2 bases, with 12 bases separating them. This CDR3 has 15 residues. CDR3 in DNA: TGTGCCACCAGTGATCCCACAGGGATTCAAGAGACCCAGTACTTC. Translated: CATSDPTGIQETQYF.

The genes are TRBV29-1 and TRBJ1-1; 7 bases are shared with TRBD1. With 4 bases clipped from V and 6 bases from J, the junction kept 8 bases outside the gene matches. The length of the CDR3 is 13 residues. CDR1 SQVTM and CDR2 ANQGSEA come from the germline V gene. In DNA form, the CDR3 reads TGCAGCGTTGGGAACAGGGGCCGCTCTGAAGCTTTCTTT. Its protein is CSVGNRGRSEAFF.